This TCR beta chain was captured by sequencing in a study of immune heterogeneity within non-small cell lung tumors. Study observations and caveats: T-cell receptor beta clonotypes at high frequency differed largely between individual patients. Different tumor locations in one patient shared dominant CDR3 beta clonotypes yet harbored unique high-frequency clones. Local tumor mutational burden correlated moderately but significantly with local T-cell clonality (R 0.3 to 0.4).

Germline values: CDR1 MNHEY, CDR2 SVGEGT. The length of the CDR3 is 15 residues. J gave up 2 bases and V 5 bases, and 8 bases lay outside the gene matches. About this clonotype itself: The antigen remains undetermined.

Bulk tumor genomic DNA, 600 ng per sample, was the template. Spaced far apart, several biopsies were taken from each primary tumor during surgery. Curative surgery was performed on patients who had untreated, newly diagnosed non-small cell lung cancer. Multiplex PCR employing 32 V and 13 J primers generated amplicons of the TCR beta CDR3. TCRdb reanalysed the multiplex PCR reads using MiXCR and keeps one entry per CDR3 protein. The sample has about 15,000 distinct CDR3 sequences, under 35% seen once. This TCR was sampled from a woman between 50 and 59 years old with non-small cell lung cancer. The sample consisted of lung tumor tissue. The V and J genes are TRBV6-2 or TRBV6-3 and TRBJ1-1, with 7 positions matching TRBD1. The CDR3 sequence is CASSHHYRGNTEAFF. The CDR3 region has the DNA TGTGCCAGCAGTCACCACTACAGGGGAAACACTGAAGCTTTCTTT.